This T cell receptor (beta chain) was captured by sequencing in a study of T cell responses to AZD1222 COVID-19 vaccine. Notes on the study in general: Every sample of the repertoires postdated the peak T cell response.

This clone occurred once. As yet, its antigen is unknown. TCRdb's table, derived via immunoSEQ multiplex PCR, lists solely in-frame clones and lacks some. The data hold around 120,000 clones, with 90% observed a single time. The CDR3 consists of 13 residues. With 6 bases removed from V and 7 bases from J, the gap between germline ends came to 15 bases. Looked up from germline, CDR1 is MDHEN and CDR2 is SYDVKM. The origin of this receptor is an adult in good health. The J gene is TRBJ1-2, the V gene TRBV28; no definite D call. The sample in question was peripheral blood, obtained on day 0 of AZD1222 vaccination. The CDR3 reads CASRVGPGGGYTF. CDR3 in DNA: TGTGCCAGCAGGGTCGGGCCAGGCGGTGGCTACACCTTC.